This TCR beta chain emerged from a study of T-cell memory formation after mild COVID-19. TCRdb passed the 5' RACE reads through MiXCR, listing each CDR3 protein once. The sample includes some 450,000 distinct CDR3 sequences, around 19% of them seen just once. Study conclusions and caveats: Researchers found some responding clones in pre-infection memory, a sign that cross-reactive memory joined. A second wave expanding day 15 to 37 was CD4+-biased; contracting clones were balanced. For contracting clones, CD4+ ones sat mainly in CM and EM, CD8+ in EMRA.

There are a few counts of this clonotype. Its antigen is not identified. J lost 7 bases, V lost 3 bases, and 11 bases had no gene match. This CDR3 is 16 amino acids long. Germline-derived CDR1 and CDR2 are SGDLS and YYNGEE. The origin of this receptor is an adult woman who had mild COVID-19 (a few samples of this study predate the infection). Cell type and time point are not known. Sample: PBMCs or a T cell subset sorted from them (not recorded which). The V gene is TRBV9, the J gene TRBJ2-7; 12 nucleotides align to TRBD2. The CDR3 sequence is CASSARETSGSAEQYF. CDR3 DNA: TGTGCCAGCAGCGCCCGGGAGACTAGCGGGAGTGCGGAGCAGTACTTC.